A selection of T cell receptor beta chains follows, all from one sample in a study of response to subunit inactivated influenza vaccine. TCRdb independently ran MiXCR on the RT-PCR reads; one entry per CDR3 protein. The sample lists 500,000 to 600,000 distinct CDR3 sequences; roughly 13% were seen once. The material was PBMCs from blood, obtained 45 days after vaccination. These TCRs come from a man aged 50 to 59 who received an inactivated influenza vaccine. Both conserved end residues are part of each CDR3. The D gene is left open where the match is weak. The listing skips clone size in some rows; elsewhere it reads once, few, many or a size class.

v_call: TRBV18; clone_size: many; j_call: TRBJ2-7; d_call: NA; cdr3_nt: TGTGCCAGCTCACCACAAAGGGGATGGGACGAGCAGTACTTC; cdr3_aa: CASSPQRGWDEQYF
v_call: TRBV18; clone_size: few; j_call: TRBJ2-1; d_call: TRBD1; cdr3_nt: TGTGCCAGCTCACCTAGGACAGGGCCCAATGAGCAGTTCTTC; cdr3_aa: CASSPRTGPNEQFF
v_call: TRBV7-9; clone_size: NA; j_call: TRBJ2-5; d_call: NA; cdr3_nt: TGTGCCAGCAGCTTAGGGGGGGCGATCCAAGAGACCCAGTACTTC; cdr3_aa: CASSLGGAIQETQYF
v_call: TRBV10-2; clone_size: few; j_call: TRBJ2-3; d_call: TRBD2; cdr3_nt: TGCGCCAGCAGGAAGTTTTGGACTAGCGGGGCTGATACGCAGTATTTT; cdr3_aa: CASRKFWTSGADTQYF
v_call: TRBV5-1; clone_size: few; j_call: TRBJ2-7; d_call: TRBD1; cdr3_nt: TGCGCCAGCAGCTCCAGGGGGCCCTCCTACGAGCAGTACTTC; cdr3_aa: CASSSRGPSYEQYF
v_call: TRBV20-1; clone_size: NA; j_call: TRBJ2-7; d_call: TRBD2; cdr3_nt: TGCAGTGCTAGGTGGCTAGCGGGGGGCTCGGCCACAAGCTACGAGCAGTACTTC; cdr3_aa: CSARWLAGGSATSYEQYF
v_call: TRBV5-1; clone_size: few; j_call: TRBJ2-2; d_call: NA; cdr3_nt: TGCGCCAGCAGTTGGGAACAGGGCAAAGCGAACACCGGGGAGCTGTTTTTT; cdr3_aa: CASSWEQGKANTGELFF
v_call: TRBV4-2; clone_size: NA; j_call: TRBJ1-1; d_call: TRBD1; cdr3_nt: TGTGCCAGCAGCCAGACGGGGACAGGGGGAGTACCGGGCGGCACTGAAGCTTTCTTT; cdr3_aa: CASSQTGTGGVPGGTEAFF
v_call: TRBV29-1; clone_size: NA; j_call: TRBJ2-5; d_call: TRBD1; cdr3_nt: TGCAGCGTTGAAGACAGGGGGCGCAGAGAGACCCAGTACTTC; cdr3_aa: CSVEDRGRRETQYF
v_call: TRBV6-2/TRBV6-3; clone_size: many; j_call: TRBJ2-7; d_call: NA; cdr3_nt: TGTGCCAGCAGTTACCCCGGACCCTACGAGCAGTACTTC; cdr3_aa: CASSYPGPYEQYF
v_call: TRBV9; clone_size: NA; j_call: TRBJ1-3; d_call: TRBD1; cdr3_nt: TGTGCCAGCAGCGGCCGCAGACAGGGAGGAGGAAACACCATATATTTT; cdr3_aa: CASSGRRQGGGNTIYF
v_call: TRBV6-1; clone_size: NA; j_call: TRBJ1-5; d_call: TRBD1; cdr3_nt: TGTGCCAGCAGGCACAGGGGATTCAATCAGCCCCAGCATTTT; cdr3_aa: CASRHRGFNQPQHF
v_call: TRBV9; clone_size: NA; j_call: TRBJ1-1; d_call: NA; cdr3_nt: TGTTCCAGCAGCTCCACCGCAGGGGTGTTGACTGAAGCTTTCTTT; cdr3_aa: CSSSSTAGVLTEAFF
v_call: TRBV6-2/TRBV6-3; clone_size: few; j_call: TRBJ2-3; d_call: NA; cdr3_nt: TGTGCCAGCAGTTACCCCAGGGGCCCCACAGATACGCAGTATTTT; cdr3_aa: CASSYPRGPTDTQYF
v_call: TRBV20-1; clone_size: NA; j_call: TRBJ1-2; d_call: NA; cdr3_nt: TGCAGTGCTAGAGGGGGAGGGACGACGGGGCGTGACGGCTACACCTTC; cdr3_aa: CSARGGGTTGRDGYTF
v_call: TRBV5-1; clone_size: NA; j_call: TRBJ1-1; d_call: NA; cdr3_nt: TGCGCCAGCAGCTTGGATCTGGATTCTGAAGCTTTCTTT; cdr3_aa: CASSLDLDSEAFF
v_call: TRBV4-2; clone_size: few; j_call: TRBJ2-4; d_call: NA; cdr3_nt: TGTGCCAGCAGCCAAGACAGCCTAAACATTCAGTACTTC; cdr3_aa: CASSQDSLNIQYF
v_call: TRBV4-1; clone_size: few; j_call: TRBJ2-5; d_call: TRBD2; cdr3_nt: TGCGCCAGCAGCCAAATCAGCGGGGGAGACCTTCAAGAGACCCAGTACTTC; cdr3_aa: CASSQISGGDLQETQYF